These 20 T cell receptor beta chains were all obtained from the same sample, sequenced in a study of OX40 agonist ivuxolimab in advanced cancers. Data came from immunoSEQ multiplex PCR; TCRdb stores just in-frame clones and leaves some out. This table has 50,000 to 70,000 clones, just under 85% appearing once. Sequenced material: CD4+ or CD8+ T cells sorted from blood, taken in a trial of the OX40 agonist ivuxolimab. The receptors here all came from an adult with an advanced solid tumor such as melanoma, head and neck, liver or kidney cancer.

This clone appeared a few times. The chain combines TRBV19 with TRBJ2-3; perhaps TRBD2 as D (6 bases). Germline assignment: CDR1 LNHDA and CDR2 SQIVND (reference sequence). The V end lost 8 bases, the J end lost 1 base, and 7 bases lay between the germline ends. The CDR3 is 12 amino acids. CDR3 in amino acids: CASLAGTDTQYF. The DNA of the CDR3 is TGTGCCAGTTTAGCGGGCACAGATACGCAGTATTTT.

The chain has TRBV6-5 and TRBJ2-5; a weak D match, TRBD1 (6 bases). Trimming pared 6 bases from V and 5 bases from J, leaving 16 bases between. Germline V gene lookup returns CDR1 MNHEY and CDR2 SVGAGI. CDR3 length: 14 residues. The DNA of the CDR3 is TGTGCCAGCAGACCCCCCGGCCAGGGGGAGACCCAGTACTTC. Translation: CASRPPGQGETQYF.

V is TRBV7-2 and J is TRBJ2-3; D unclear. This CDR3 contains 14 residues. Germline V lookup: CDR1 SGHTA, CDR2 FQGNSA. Trimming pared 5 bases from V and 4 bases from J, leaving 13 bases between. This CDR3 is CASSVGPIADTQYF. CDR3 bases: TGTGCCAGCAGCGTCGGACCAATCGCAGATACGCAGTATTTT. The full variable domain, its missing parts supplied by reference TRBV7-2 and TRBJ2-3, is GAGVSQSPSNKVTEKGKDVELRCDPISGHTALYWYRQSLGQGLEFLIYFQGNSAPDKSGLPSDRFSAERTGGSVSTLTIQRTQQEDSAVYLCASSVGPIADTQYFGPGTRLTVL.

V usage is TRBV5-4 and J usage is TRBJ2-1; 10 bases are a match to TRBD2. CDR1 is SGHNT, CDR2 YYREEE, per germline (reference sequence). The length of the CDR3 is 15 residues. Germline trimming cut 2 bases from V and 4 bases from J; bases unmatched to any gene: 3. The CDR3 bases are TGTGCCAGCAGCTTTACTAGCGGGGCTTACAATGAGCAGTTCTTC. Protein: CASSFTSGAYNEQFF.

The chain recombines TRBV11-3 with TRBJ2-5, with D possibly matching TRBD1 (5 bases). Deletions cut 2 bases from V and 3 bases from J, with 7 bases between. The germline V gene has CDR1 SGHNT and CDR2 YENEEA. The CDR3 has 13 residues. The CDR3 DNA sequence: TGTGCCAGCAGCTTAATCAGGGAAGAGACCCAGTACTTC. Translation: CASSLIREETQYF.

The chain joins TRBV10-3 to TRBJ1-2, with 9 bases identical to TRBD1. J was trimmed by 2 bases and V by 5 bases; bases with no gene match: 6. The CDR3 runs to 15 residues. CDR1 is ENHRY and CDR2 is SYGVKD in the germline V gene. CDR3 coding DNA: TGTGCCATCAGTAGTGGGACAGGGAGAAACTATGGCTACACCTTC. Amino acids: CAISSGTGRNYGYTF.

The V call is TRBV19, the J call TRBJ2-5; no clear D gene. Trimming left V 4 bases short and J 1 base short, with 16 bases between. This CDR3 is built from 16 residues. CDR1 and CDR2 from the germline V gene are LNHDA and SQIVND (reference sequence). The CDR3 spells CASSKTWLPGQETQYF. CDR3 nucleotides: TGTGCCAGTAGTAAAACTTGGCTACCAGGCCAAGAGACCCAGTACTTC.

The rearrangement joins TRBV5-6 to TRBJ1-6; 9 nucleotides align to TRBD1. After removal of 5 bases from V and 7 bases from J, the junction contained 7 bases not matched to a gene. From germline, CDR1 is SGHDT and CDR2 YYEEEE. The CDR3 runs 15 residues. The CDR3 loop is CASRHRGRGNSPLHF. The DNA of the CDR3 is TGTGCCAGCAGGCACAGGGGGCGAGGGAATTCACCCCTCCACTTT.

The chain is built from TRBV7-2 and TRBJ2-1; D gene uncertain. The V gene lost 0 bases and the J gene lost 15 bases, with 12 bases spanning the gap. The CDR3 is 12 amino acids. The germline V gene encodes CDR1 SGHTA and CDR2 FQGNSA. In DNA form, the CDR3 reads TGTGCCAGCAGCTTAGCTACGAACTTTTTGTTCTTC. Translating it yields CASSLATNFLFF.

V usage is TRBV7-2 and J usage is TRBJ2-7, with D unclear. This CDR3 spans 15 amino acids. Trimming pared 2 bases from V and 0 bases from J, leaving 11 bases between. Germline loops: CDR1 SGHTA, CDR2 FQGNSA. The CDR3 loop is CASSLMDLSSYEQYF. The CDR3 coding sequence is TGTGCCAGCAGCTTAATGGATCTCAGCTCCTACGAGCAGTACTTC.

The chain uses TRBV6-6 and TRBJ2-1; the D is unclear. Trimming left V 2 bases short and J 8 bases short, with 10 bases between. The CDR3 loop spans 13 amino acids. Per germline, CDR1 MNHNY and CDR2 SVGAGI (reference sequence). The DNA of the CDR3 is TGTGCCAGCAGTTACACGATAACGGATGAGCAGTTCTTC. Amino acid sequence: CASSYTITDEQFF.

The chain is built from TRBV9 and TRBJ1-1; D not resolved. This CDR3 comprises 14 residues. The germline V gene has CDR1 SGDLS and CDR2 YYNGEE. Deletions cut 0 bases from V and 1 base from J, with 7 bases between. The CDR3 DNA is TGTGCCAGCAGCGTAGGTTCAGGGAACACTGAAGCTTTCTTT. This translates into CASSVGSGNTEAFF.

The rearrangement uses TRBV5-1 and TRBJ2-2, with TRBD2 matching over 13 bases. The CDR3 has 16 residues. J was trimmed by 6 bases and V by 0 bases; bases with no gene match: 2. Germline CDR1 and CDR2: SGHRS and YFSETQ. The CDR3 DNA is TGCGCCAGCAGCTTGGGACTAGCGGGAGGTCCCGGGGAGCTGTTTTTT. It codes for CASSLGLAGGPGELFF.

This chain links TRBV14 with TRBJ1-2, with 8 bases fitting TRBD1. Per the germline V gene, CDR1 is SGHDN and CDR2 is FVKESK. The CDR3 has 17 amino acids. The trim removed 4 bases at V and 7 bases at J, leaving 17 bases unmatched. The CDR3 sequence: CASSLQLTDRVFRGYTF. The CDR3 region has the DNA TGTGCCAGCAGCCTACAACTAACGGACAGGGTCTTTCGTGGCTACACCTTC. Using reference TRBV14 and TRBJ1-2 for the parts outside the CDR3, the full variable domain is EAGVTQFPSHSVIEKGQTVTLRCDPISGHDNLYWYRRVMGKEIKFLLHFVKESKQDESGMPNNRFLAERTGGTYSTLKVQPAELEDSGVYFCASSLQLTDRVFRGYTFGSGTRLTVV.

This clone was picked up one time. This chain connects TRBV29-1 to TRBJ2-1; tentatively, D is TRBD2 (6 bases). Trimming left V 7 bases short and J 1 base short, with 20 bases between. The CDR3 runs 16 residues. CDR1 is SQVTM and CDR2 is ANQGSEA in the germline V gene. For the CDR3, the DNA is TGCAGCGGCTGGCGGAGGGCAGGGACTTCCTACAATGAGCAGTTCTTC. Protein: CSGWRRAGTSYNEQFF.

This clone was seen a handful of times. The chain recombines TRBV7-6 with TRBJ1-1; perhaps TRBD1 as D (5 bases). V lost 5 bases and J 1 base, leaving 11 bases between the germline ends. Germline V gene data show CDR1 as SGHVS and CDR2 as FNYEAQ. This CDR3 is 14 amino acids long. This CDR3 reads CASSGGPENTEAFF. The DNA of the CDR3 is TGTGCCAGCAGCGGGGGACCTGAGAACACTGAAGCTTTCTTT.

The CDR3 loop is CASSPGGGGNSGANVLTF. The CDR3 DNA reads as TGCGCCAGCAGCCCTGGTGGTGGGGGGAACTCTGGGGCCAACGTCCTGACTTTC. The chain recombines TRBV4-3 with TRBJ2-6; D perhaps matches TRBD2 (6 bases). The germline gives CDR1 LGHNA, CDR2 YSLEER. The CDR3 length is 18 residues. V lost 4 bases and J lost 0, with 16 bases in between.

This chain connects TRBV9 to TRBJ1-6; 8 nucleotides agree with TRBD1. Germline CDR1 is SGDLS and CDR2 is YYNGEE. V lost 3 bases and J lost 10; bases outside the gene matches: 9. The CDR3 is made up of 15 amino acids. The CDR3 DNA sequence: TGTGCCAGCAGCGCCGACCGACAGGGGAGCTCACCCCTCCACTTT. Protein: CASSADRQGSSPLHF.

V is TRBV30 and J is TRBJ1-6; weak D call: TRBD1 (5 bases). The CDR3 runs 13 residues. The ends were cut back, 2 bases at V and 10 bases at J, with 12 bases in the middle. Germline V gene lookup returns CDR1 GTSNPN and CDR2 SVGIG (reference sequence). The CDR3 nucleotides are TGTGCCTGGAGTCGGGGGGATCGATCACCCCTCCACTTT. Its translation is CAWSRGDRSPLHF.

This clone was seen more than once but under ten times. The chain is built from TRBV10-3 and TRBJ2-7, with TRBD1 matching 10 bases. V dropped 8 bases and J dropped 6; count of bases not matched to a gene: 7. Germline V lookup: CDR1 ENHRY, CDR2 SYGVKD. CDR3 length equals 13 residues. CDR3: CAIGRDRGSEQYF. The CDR3 DNA reads TGTGCCATCGGCAGGGACAGGGGATCCGAGCAGTACTTC.